This TCR beta chain is from a study of beta chain bispecific antibodies for T cell cancers. Turning to the study itself: HPB-ALL carried surface TRBV5-5, while Jurkat carried TRBV12-3. The study, taken as a whole, reports: Normal T cells contributed less of the targeted TRBV signal than the leukemia cells did.

Trimming removed 5 bases from V and 8 bases from J; junction bases left unmatched: 10. The CDR3 has 15 amino acids. In germline, CDR1 is LNHNV, CDR2 YYDKDF (reference sequence). Either OKT3 anti-CD3 antibody or CD3/CD28 beads expanded T cells from blood mononuclear cells over roughly 3 days. Culture medium contained IL-2 at around 110 IU/ml and IL-7 at about 4.6 ng/ml. Clonotype quantities came from unique molecular identifier barcode counts. MiXCR, run by TCRdb on the 5' RACE reads, gives a single entry per CDR3 protein. Among about 18,000 distinct CDR3 sequences listed, approximately 2% were seen once. In this sample, this clonotype turned up many times. Its cognate antigen is unknown.

The chain links TRBV15 to TRBJ1-5; 9 bases line up with TRBD1. This sequence was found in a human donor in good health. Some clones in this sample may be carry-over from other donors' samples. Sequences were obtained from healthy donor T cells cultured with leukemia cells. This CDR3 is CATSGPDRGWEPQHF. CDR3 coding DNA: TGTGCCACCAGCGGACCGGACAGGGGTTGGGAGCCCCAGCATTTT.